Only a few counts were recorded for the clone carrying this T cell receptor beta chain. With 6 bases removed from V and 2 bases from J, the gap between germline ends came to 17 bases. Germline lookup yields CDR1 MDHEN and CDR2 SYDVKM. The CDR3 runs to 15 residues. Method: immunoSEQ multiplex PCR; TCRdb's copy keeps in-frame clones and lacks some. The data contain tens of thousands of clones, more than 75% of them singletons. The data are from a study of OX40 agonist ivuxolimab in advanced cancers. Study details: Ivuxolimab, an agonist antibody against OX40 (CD134), was given to patients.

This chain connects TRBV28 to TRBJ2-7; the D call may be TRBD1 or TRBD2 (5 bases each). The source material was CD4+ or CD8+ T cells sorted from blood, sampled in a trial of the OX40 agonist ivuxolimab. The source is an adult with an advanced solid tumor such as melanoma, head and neck, liver or kidney cancer. CDR3 bases: TGTGCCAGCAGGGGTTTAGGGACGGTGCCCTACGAGCAGTACTTC. This sequence encodes CASRGLGTVPYEQYF.